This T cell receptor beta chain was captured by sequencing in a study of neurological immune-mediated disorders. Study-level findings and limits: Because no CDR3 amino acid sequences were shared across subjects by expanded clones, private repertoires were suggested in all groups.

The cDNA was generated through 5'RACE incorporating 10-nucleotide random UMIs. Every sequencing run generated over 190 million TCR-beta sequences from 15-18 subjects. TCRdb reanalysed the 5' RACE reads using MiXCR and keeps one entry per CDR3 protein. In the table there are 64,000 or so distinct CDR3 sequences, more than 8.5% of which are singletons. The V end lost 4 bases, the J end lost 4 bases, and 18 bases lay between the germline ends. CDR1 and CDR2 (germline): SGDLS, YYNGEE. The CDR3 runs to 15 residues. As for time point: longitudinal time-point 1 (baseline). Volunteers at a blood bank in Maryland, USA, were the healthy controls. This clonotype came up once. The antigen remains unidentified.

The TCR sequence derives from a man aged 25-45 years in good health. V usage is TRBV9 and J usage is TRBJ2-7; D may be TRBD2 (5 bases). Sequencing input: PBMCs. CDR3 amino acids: CASSPNGRPGYEQYF. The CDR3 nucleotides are TGTGCCAGCAGCCCAAATGGACGGCCGGGGTACGAGCAGTACTTC.